This TCR beta chain was obtained from a study of human T cells and chemical hapten exposure. Study information: Each patch test put 0.01% DPC on the upper back, and results were read at 6 days. Findings and limits, study-wide: Sensitizing to DPC left TCRs with a frequency above 1 in 1000 unaltered. Expanded TCRs showed more large CDR3 clusters than pre-sensitization or healthy control sets.

Worth noting for this clonotype: The antigen is not known. No DNA is shown, since the ends of the CDR3 on it are uncertain; the CDR3 is the one TCRdb lists.

Attachment of unique molecular identifiers to individual cDNA molecules was performed in the library. TCRdb reprocessed the RACE reads with MiXCR, giving one entry per CDR3 protein. The sample lists about 98,000 distinct CDR3 sequences, approximately 10% seen once, with approximately 3.1% in the top ten. The sample's time point: pre-sensitization, week 0. Treatment indicated: therapeutic diphenylcyclopropenone sensitization with weekly scalp DPC. This sequence originates from a woman aged 55-69 years with alopecia areata. Some clones in this sample may be carry-over from other donors' samples. The sequencing here drew on whole blood, taken in connection with sensitization to the hapten diphenylcyclopropenone (DPC).

CDR3 amino acids: CSARDDFRGLDDEQFF. V is TRBV20-1 and J is TRBJ2-1. Germline CDR1 DFQATT, CDR2 SNEGSKA (reference sequence). The CDR3 numbers 16 amino acids, ends counted.